This T cell receptor (beta chain) was sequenced in a study of shared clonotypes between healthy human individuals. Study-level results: On the whole, naive subsets had larger estimated richness than memory subsets had. Sampling was confined to blood; repertoires within tissues likely differ. Despite large depth, sorted-subset datasets appeared incompletely sequenced.

Notes on this clone: Its cognate antigen is unknown.

Naive CD8 cells comprised CD45RO-negative, CCR7-positively selected cells, excluding terminally differentiated effector memory CD45RA+ cells. Each cell subset's genomic DNA was divided evenly among several immunoSEQ plates. Libraries were prepared by immunoSEQ multiplex PCR; TCRdb keeps only in-frame clonotypes and omits some of them. The sample has around 2,000,000 clones, roughly 94% seen once; the top ten hold 1% to 1.3%. V was clipped by 7 bases and J by 2 bases, with 9 bases between them. Germline lookup yields CDR1 SEHNR and CDR2 FQNEAQ (reference sequence). The CDR3 extends over 13 amino acids.

The rearrangement links TRBV7-9 to TRBJ1-3; a possible D gene is TRBD1 (5 bases). The receptor's source is a man younger than 35 in good health. The sample comprised naive CD8+ T cells sorted from blood. CDR3 amino acids: CASIDSPGNTIYF. The CDR3 DNA sequence: TGTGCCAGCATCGACAGCCCTGGAAACACCATATATTTT.